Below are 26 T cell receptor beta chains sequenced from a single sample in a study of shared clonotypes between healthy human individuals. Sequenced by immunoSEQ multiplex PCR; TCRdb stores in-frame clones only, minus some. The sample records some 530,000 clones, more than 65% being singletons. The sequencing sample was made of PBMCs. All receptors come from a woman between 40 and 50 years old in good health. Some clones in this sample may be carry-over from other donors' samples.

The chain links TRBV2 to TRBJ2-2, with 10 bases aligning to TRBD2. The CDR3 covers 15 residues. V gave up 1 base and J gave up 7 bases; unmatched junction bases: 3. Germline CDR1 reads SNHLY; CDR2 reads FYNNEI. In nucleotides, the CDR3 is TGTGCCAGCAGTGAAGTGCTAGCGGGAGTCGGGGAGCTGTTTTTT. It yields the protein CASSEVLAGVGELFF.

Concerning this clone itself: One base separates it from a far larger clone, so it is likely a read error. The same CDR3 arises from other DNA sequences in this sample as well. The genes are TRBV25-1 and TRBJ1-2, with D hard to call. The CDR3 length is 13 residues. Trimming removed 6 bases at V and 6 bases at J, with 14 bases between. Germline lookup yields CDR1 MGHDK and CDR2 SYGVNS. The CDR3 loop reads CASRGGPADGYTF. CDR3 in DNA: TGTGCCAGCAGGGGCGGTCCAGCTGATGGCTACACCTTC.

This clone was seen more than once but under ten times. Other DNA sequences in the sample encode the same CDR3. CDR3 DNA sequence: TGCGCCAGCAGCTTAGAGGGATCTGGAAACACCATATATTTT. Its protein is CASSLEGSGNTIYF. The V and J genes are TRBV5-1 and TRBJ1-3; D gene unclear. The CDR3 consists of 14 residues. V gave up 2 bases and J gave up 1 base, with 7 bases separating them. Germline CDR1 SGHRS, CDR2 YFSETQ.

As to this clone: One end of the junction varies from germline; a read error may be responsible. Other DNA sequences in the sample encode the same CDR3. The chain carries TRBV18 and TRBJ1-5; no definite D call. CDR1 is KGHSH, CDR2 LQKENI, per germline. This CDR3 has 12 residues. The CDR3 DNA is TGTGCCAGCTCTCCACCTAATCAGCCCCAGCATTTT. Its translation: CASSPPNQPQHF.

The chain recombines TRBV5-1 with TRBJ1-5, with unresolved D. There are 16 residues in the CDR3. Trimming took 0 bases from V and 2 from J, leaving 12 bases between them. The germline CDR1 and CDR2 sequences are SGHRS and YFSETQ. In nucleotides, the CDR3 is TGCGCCAGCAGCTTGGGTGAGTTGGAAGGCAATCAGCCCCAGCATTTT. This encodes CASSLGELEGNQPQHF. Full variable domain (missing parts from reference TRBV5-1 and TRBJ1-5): KAGVTQTPRYLIKTRGQQVTLSCSPISGHRSVSWYQQTPGQGLQFLFEYFSETQRNKGNFPGRFSGRQFSNSRSEMNVSTLELGDSALYLCASSLGELEGNQPQHFGDGTRLSIL.

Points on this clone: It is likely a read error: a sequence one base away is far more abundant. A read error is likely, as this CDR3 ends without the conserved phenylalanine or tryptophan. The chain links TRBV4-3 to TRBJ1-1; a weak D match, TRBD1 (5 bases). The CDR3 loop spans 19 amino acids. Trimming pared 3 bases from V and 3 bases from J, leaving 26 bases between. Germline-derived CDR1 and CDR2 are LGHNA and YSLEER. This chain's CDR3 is CASSHQSPTDLAGDTEAFS. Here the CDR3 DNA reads TGCGCCAGCAGCCACCAATCGCCGACAGACTTGGCCGGGGACACTGAAGCTTTCTCT.

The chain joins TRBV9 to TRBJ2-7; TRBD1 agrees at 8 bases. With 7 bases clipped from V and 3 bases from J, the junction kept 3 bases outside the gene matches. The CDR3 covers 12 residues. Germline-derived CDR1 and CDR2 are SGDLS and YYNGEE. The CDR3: CASSGQGYEQYF. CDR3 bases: TGTGCCAGCTCCGGACAGGGCTACGAGCAGTACTTC.

CDR3 sequence (DNA): TGTGCCAGCAGCCGGGACAACTCTGGAAACACCATATATTTT. Its translation: CASSRDNSGNTIYF. The rearrangement links TRBV7-9 to TRBJ1-3, with D possibly being TRBD1 (6 bases). The V and J ends lost 5 bases and 0 bases respectively, with 8 bases between them. Germline CDR1 reads SEHNR; CDR2 reads FQNEAQ (reference sequence). CDR3 length equals 14 residues.

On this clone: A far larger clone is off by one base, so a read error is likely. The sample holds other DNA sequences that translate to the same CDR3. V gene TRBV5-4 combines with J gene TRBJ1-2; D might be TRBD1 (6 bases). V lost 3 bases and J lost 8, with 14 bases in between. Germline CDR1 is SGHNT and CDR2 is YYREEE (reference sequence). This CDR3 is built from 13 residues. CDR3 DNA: TGTGCCAGCAGCTACACAGGGAAGACCGGCTACACCTTC. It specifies CASSYTGKTGYTF. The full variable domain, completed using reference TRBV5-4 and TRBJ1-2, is ETGVTQSPTHLIKTRGQQVTLRCSSQSGHNTVSWYQQALGQGPQFIFQYYREEENGRGNFPPRFSGLQFPNYSSELNVNALELDDSALYLCASSYTGKTGYTFGSGTRLTVV.

CDR3 sequence: CASSPGASYEQYF. CDR3 DNA: TGTGCCAGTAGCCCGGGGGCGTCCTACGAGCAGTACTTC. The V gene is TRBV19, the J gene TRBJ2-7, with D tentatively TRBD1 or TRBD2 (6 bases each). The V gene lost 6 bases and the J gene lost 1 base, with 10 bases spanning the gap. Germline CDR1 reads LNHDA; CDR2 reads SQIVND (reference sequence). The CDR3 runs 13 residues.

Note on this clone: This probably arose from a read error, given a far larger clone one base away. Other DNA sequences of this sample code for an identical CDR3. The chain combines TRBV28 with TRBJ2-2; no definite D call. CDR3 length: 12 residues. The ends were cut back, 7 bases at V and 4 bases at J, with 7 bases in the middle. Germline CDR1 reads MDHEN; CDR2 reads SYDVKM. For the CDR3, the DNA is TGTGCCAGCACTATCTTCACCGGGGAGCTGTTTTTT. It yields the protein CASTIFTGELFF.

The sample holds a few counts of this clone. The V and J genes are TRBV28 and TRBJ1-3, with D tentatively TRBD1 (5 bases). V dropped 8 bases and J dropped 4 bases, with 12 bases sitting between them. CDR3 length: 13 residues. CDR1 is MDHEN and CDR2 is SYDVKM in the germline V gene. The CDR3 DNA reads TGTGCCAGCTTCGGGACCCCAGGAAACACCATATATTTT. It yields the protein CASFGTPGNTIYF.

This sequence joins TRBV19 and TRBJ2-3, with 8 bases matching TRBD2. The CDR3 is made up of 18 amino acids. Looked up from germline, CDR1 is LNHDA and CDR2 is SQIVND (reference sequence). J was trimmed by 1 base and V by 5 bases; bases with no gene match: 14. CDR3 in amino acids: CASSFPPGGAGGTDTQYF. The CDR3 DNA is TGTGCCAGTAGTTTCCCCCCCGGGGGAGCGGGGGGCACAGATACGCAGTATTTT.

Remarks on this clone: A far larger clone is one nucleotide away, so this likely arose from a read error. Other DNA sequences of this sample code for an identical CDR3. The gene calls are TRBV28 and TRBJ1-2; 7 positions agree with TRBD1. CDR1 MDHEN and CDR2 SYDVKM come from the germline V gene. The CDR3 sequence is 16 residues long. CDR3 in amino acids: CASSTRFTGDTYGYTF. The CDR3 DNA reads TGTGCAAGCAGCACACGCTTTACAGGGGACACCTATGGCTACACCTTC.

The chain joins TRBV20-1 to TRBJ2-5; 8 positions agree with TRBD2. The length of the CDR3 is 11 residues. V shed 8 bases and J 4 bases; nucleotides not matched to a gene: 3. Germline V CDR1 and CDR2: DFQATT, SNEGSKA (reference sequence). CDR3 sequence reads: CSSGRTETQYF. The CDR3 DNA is TGCAGTAGCGGGAGAACAGAGACCCAGTACTTC.

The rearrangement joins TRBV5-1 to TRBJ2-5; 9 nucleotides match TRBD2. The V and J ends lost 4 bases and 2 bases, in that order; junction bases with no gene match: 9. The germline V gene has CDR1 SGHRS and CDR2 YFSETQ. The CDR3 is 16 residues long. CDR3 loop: CASSPNSGSGQETQYF. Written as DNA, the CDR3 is TGCGCCAGCAGCCCTAATAGCGGGAGTGGGCAAGAGACCCAGTACTTC.

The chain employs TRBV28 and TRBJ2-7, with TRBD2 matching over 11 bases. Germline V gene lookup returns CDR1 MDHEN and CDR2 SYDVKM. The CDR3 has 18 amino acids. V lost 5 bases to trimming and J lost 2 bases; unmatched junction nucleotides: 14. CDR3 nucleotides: TGTGCCAGCAGTACGACTAGCGGGATTCCTACTAATACCTACGAGCAGTACTTC. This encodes CASSTTSGIPTNTYEQYF.

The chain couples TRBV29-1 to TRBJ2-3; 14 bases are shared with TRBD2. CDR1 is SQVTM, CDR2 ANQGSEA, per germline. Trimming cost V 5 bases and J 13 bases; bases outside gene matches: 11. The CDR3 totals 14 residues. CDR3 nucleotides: TGCAGCGTTTCGGGACTAGCGGGAGACCATCGGAAGTATTTT. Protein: CSVSGLAGDHRKYF.

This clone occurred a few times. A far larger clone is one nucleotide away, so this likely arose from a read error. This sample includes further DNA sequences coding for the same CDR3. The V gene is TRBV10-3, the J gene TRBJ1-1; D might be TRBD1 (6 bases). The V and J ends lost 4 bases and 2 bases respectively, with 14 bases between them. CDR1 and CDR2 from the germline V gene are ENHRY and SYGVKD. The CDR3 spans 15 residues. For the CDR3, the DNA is TGTGCCATCAGTGTGCGACAGGCCACTAACACTGAAGCTTTCTTT. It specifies CAISVRQATNTEAFF.

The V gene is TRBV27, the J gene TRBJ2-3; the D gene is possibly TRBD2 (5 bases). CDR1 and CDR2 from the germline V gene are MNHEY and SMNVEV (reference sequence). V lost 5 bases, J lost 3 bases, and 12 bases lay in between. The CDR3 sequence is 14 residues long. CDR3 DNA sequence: TGTGCCAGCAGTATACTAGGGATTACAGATACGCAGTATTTT. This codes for CASSILGITDTQYF.

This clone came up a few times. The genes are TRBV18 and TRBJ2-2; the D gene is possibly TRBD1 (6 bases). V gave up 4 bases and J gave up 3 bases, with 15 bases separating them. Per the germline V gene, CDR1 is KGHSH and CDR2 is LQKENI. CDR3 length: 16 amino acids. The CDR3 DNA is TGTGCCAGCTCACACGACAGGATTAAGGACACCGGGGAGCTGTTTTTT. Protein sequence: CASSHDRIKDTGELFF.

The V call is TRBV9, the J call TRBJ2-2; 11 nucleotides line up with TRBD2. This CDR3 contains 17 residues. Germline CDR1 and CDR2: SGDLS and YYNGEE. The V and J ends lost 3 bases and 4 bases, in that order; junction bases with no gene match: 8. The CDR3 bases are TGTGCCAGCAGCGCTTCACCGGGGACTAGCGGCACCGGGGAGCTGTTTTTT. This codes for CASSASPGTSGTGELFF.

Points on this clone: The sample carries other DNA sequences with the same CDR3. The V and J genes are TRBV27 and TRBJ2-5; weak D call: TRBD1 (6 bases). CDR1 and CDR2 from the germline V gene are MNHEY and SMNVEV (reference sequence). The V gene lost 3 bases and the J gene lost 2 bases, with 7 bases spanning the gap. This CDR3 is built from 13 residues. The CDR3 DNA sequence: TGTGCCAGCAGTTTCAGGGGACAAGAGACCCAGTACTTC. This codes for CASSFRGQETQYF.

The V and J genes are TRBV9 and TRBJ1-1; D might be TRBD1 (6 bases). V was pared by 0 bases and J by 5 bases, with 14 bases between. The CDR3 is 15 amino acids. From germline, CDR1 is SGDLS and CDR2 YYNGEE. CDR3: CASSVDQGPLTEAFF. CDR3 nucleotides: TGTGCCAGCAGCGTAGACCAGGGGCCGTTAACTGAAGCTTTCTTT.

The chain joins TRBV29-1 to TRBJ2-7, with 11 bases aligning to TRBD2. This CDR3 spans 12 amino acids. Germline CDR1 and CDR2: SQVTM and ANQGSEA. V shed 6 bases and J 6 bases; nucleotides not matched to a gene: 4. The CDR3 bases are TGCAGCGTAATAGCGGGAGGGTTCGAGCAGTACTTC. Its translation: CSVIAGGFEQYF.

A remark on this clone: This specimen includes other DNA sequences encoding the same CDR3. Here the CDR3 reads CASSLTSGSYEQYF. The CDR3 DNA follows: TGCGCCAGCAGTTTGACTAGCGGATCCTACGAGCAGTACTTC. The genes are TRBV5-1 and TRBJ2-7; 9 bases line up with TRBD2. Trimming removed 5 bases from V and 1 base from J; junction bases left unmatched: 4. This CDR3 is built from 14 residues. Germline CDR1 reads SGHRS; CDR2 reads YFSETQ.